Below, one TCR beta chain is given with its context. One end of the junction varies from germline; a read error may be responsible. Clones were read by immunoSEQ multiplex PCR, and TCRdb kept only the in-frame ones, dropping some. The data show 200,000 to 250,000 clones, under 95% seen once. These data come from a study of blood T cell repertoires in COVID-19. Recruitment covered under 25 US areas and drew participants whose ages spanned about 18 to 90 years. Cohorts were determined from participant-reported clinical history. The CDR3 is made up of 12 amino acids. Germline CDR1 MNHEY, CDR2 SMNVEV (reference sequence).

The source material was PBMCs or T cells enriched from blood (not recorded which). The chain couples TRBV27 to TRBJ1-1; no definite D call. This TCR came from a woman between 18 and 29 years old who had recovered from COVID-19. CDR3 bases: TGTGCCAGCGGTTTTATGAACACTGAAGCTTTCTTT. Its translation is CASGFMNTEAFF.